The sequence of this T cell receptor (beta chain) was determined in a study of radiotherapy plus CTLA-4 blockade in lung cancer. Generated by immunoSEQ multiplex PCR, the TCRdb table keeps only in-frame clones and is missing some. The sample holds approximately 69,000 clones, roughly 75% seen once. With 3 bases removed from V and 0 bases from J, the gap between germline ends came to 0 bases. CDR3 size: 13 residues. Germline loops: CDR1 ENHRY, CDR2 SYGVKD. The sequence was collected from a human donor with non-small cell lung cancer who had a complete response to radiotherapy plus ipilimumab. The V and J genes are TRBV10-3 and TRBJ1-6; D is ambiguous. The sequencing used peripheral blood, collected from a patient treated with radiotherapy plus ipilimumab. The CDR3 nucleotides read TGTGCCATCAGTGACTCCTATAATTCACCCCTCCACTTT. It encodes CAISDSYNSPLHF.